What follows is one T cell receptor (beta chain) and its context. Its antigen is not yet known. The sample holds no much larger clone one base away, and base qualities are not on file. This entry is derived from a study of identical twins (dated by TCRdb to about 2016). Notes on the research overall: The study deep-sequenced TCR alpha and beta repertoires from monozygotic twins, unrelated adults of various ages and cord blood to test whether fetal clonotypes persist. Replicate twin experiments were performed at different times using different library preparation protocols to rule out contamination.

Every donor was a healthy Caucasian. The twin cohort consisted of three pairs of female monozygotic twins, all aged roughly 18 to 29 years. Using Miltenyi CD45RO+ enrichment and human naive T-cell isolation kits, memory (CD45RO+) and naive T cells were isolated from PBMC. The germline V gene (reference sequence) provides CDR1 DFQATT and CDR2 SNEGSKA. Deletion took 6 bases off V and 0 bases off J, with a span of 15 bases between the germline ends. Including the terminal cysteine and phenylalanine, the CDR3 comprises 15 residues. Solely the CDR3 DNA is kept, with 45 bases framed from the first base. Preparation of the library involved 5' RACE. The run used an Illumina HiSeq 2000. A universal primer binding site was added through template switching, and the final cDNA carried a unique molecular identifier so that TCR cDNA molecules could be counted accurately. First-strand cDNA for TCR alpha and beta chains was synthesized from specific primers in the conserved constant-segment region. Each cDNA library was double barcoded, with a SMART-Mk sample barcode plus Illumina barcodes, to control for contamination. TruSeq adapter sequences, together with Illumina sample barcodes, were added in two successive PCR steps. The Illumina HiSeq platform was used with custom primers to sequence TCR alpha and beta cDNA libraries. Per the source publication's procedure: Raw reads were processed with MiGEC to extract unique molecular identifiers, and MiXCR was used to determine CDR3 positions. Recombination models were inferred per individual with the repgenHMM and IGoR tools using an EM algorithm. The analysis of shared clonotypes was done with the tcR package in R, with sharing normalized by the product of cloneset sizes. To study raw recombination free of thymic and clonal selection effects, out-of-frame nonproductive sequences were analyzed. Clones were called with MiXCR by TCRdb after fastp trimmed the public reads at Q25, and only in-frame beta chains were retained. Each record represents a unique CDR3 protein, reported with the most common genes and DNA among its rows. The V and J calls reflect TCRdb's pipeline rather than the authors' work. The sample data list around 240,000 distinct CDR3 sequences, and approximately 7% of these were observed just once. Approximately 3.6% of the sample is in the top ten clones.

General study outcomes and caveats: Out-of-frame TCR alpha sharing in monozygotic twins was systematically underestimated by recombination models, whereas sharing between unrelated individuals was in agreement with the recombination models. Fewer insertions were carried by abundant cord blood beta clonotypes; a weaker similar trend was observed in young adult naive repertoires, while no such trend was observed in memory repertoires. Zero-insertion analyses could be partly confounded by invariant T cells such as MAIT and iNKT, although diverse VJ usage argued against such confounding for most clonotypes. Excess twin sharing in beta out-of-frame sequences was weaker because fewer shared sequences lowered the signal-to-noise ratio. Compared with coincidental sharing between unrelated individuals, an excess of low generation-probability sequences was observed among out-of-frame TCR alpha sequences shared between twins. Because the same donors could not be followed over many years, the conclusions depended on cross-sectional statistical analysis.

These same data were also listed under a study on yellow fever vaccine responses in identical twins. From the second report: According to the authors, in identical twins the way T cells responded to vaccination appeared partly convergent and partly personalized. Focusing on identical twins, the study followed the T cell clones that responded to the vaccine, and did so with precision.

This chain is built from TRBV20-1 and TRBJ1-5; TRBD1 is possibly the D segment (5 matching bases). The receptor was isolated from a woman under 30 in good health. The sequenced material came from memory (CD45RO+) T cells sorted from blood. The cell subset or site label corresponds to: CD45RO+ enriched T cells. This receptor carries the CDR3 CSASEGSTSNQPQHF. The nucleotide sequence is TGCAGTGCCTCGGAGGGGTCCACTAGCAATCAGCCCCAGCATTTT.